This paragraph reports one TCR beta chain. Its antigen remains unknown. Quantitative 5'-RACE with molecular barcodes generated TCR beta libraries. TCRdb processed the 5' RACE reads anew with MiXCR; each CDR3 protein has one entry. The sample contains under 850,000 distinct CDR3 sequences, around 20% of which appear only once. The source of the sample is a study of CD8 T cells in ankylosing spondylitis. Study-wide results and limits: Earlier authors reported some of these motif variants in reactive arthritis synovial fluid and blood. Roughly eight highly homologous variants formed a TCR beta motif that appeared characteristic of ankylosing spondylitis blood.

Sequenced material: blood, either unsorted or a sorted T cell fraction (not recorded which). The source of this sequence is a male donor with ankylosing spondylitis.

Here the CDR3 reads CATSTKGSWAAQFF. As DNA, the CDR3 is TGTGCCACCAGCACCAAGGGGAGCTGGGCTGCGCAGTTCTTC. This chain uses TRBV15 with TRBJ2-1, with D possibly being TRBD1 or TRBD2 (5 bases each). V shed 4 bases and J shed 12 bases, with 19 bases lying between them. The germline V gene has CDR1 LNHNV and CDR2 YYDKDF (reference sequence). The CDR3 is 14 amino acids.